These 18 T cell receptor beta chains were sequenced from one sample in a study of blood T cell repertoires in COVID-19. Profiling relied on immunoSEQ multiplex PCR, and the TCRdb table lists in-frame clones only, not all of them. The data show 60,000 or so clones, around four fifths seen once. The sequenced sample was peripheral blood. All receptors derive from a man aged 55-75 years with acute or convalescent COVID-19.

The chain is built from TRBV5-3 and TRBJ2-2; the D is unclear. TRBV5-3 is recorded as an ORF, its role being uncertain. This CDR3 region has 9 residues. Trimming shortened V by 9 bases and J by 9 bases, and 6 bases separated the two germline ends. The CDR3 sequence: CATFRELFF. The DNA of the CDR3 is TGTGCCACCTTTCGGGAGCTGTTTTTT.

The chain links TRBV27 to TRBJ2-3; no clear D. This CDR3 spans 13 amino acids. Trimming pared 2 bases from V and 2 bases from J, leaving 5 bases between. Germline-derived CDR1 and CDR2 are MNHEY and SMNVEV (reference sequence). The CDR3 bases are TGTGCCAGCAGTTTAAGAGACACAGATACGCAGTATTTT. This codes for CASSLRDTDTQYF.

The table lists this clone with a count of one. V usage is TRBV14 and J usage is TRBJ2-1; 8 nucleotides align to TRBD1. The J segment lost 7 bases and the V segment lost 6 bases, leaving 11 bases of the junction unmatched. The CDR3 has 15 amino acids. Germline CDR1 and CDR2: SGHDN and FVKESK. For the CDR3, the DNA is TGTGCCAGCAGTTCGAACCCCGACAGGGGAAATGAGCAGTTCTTC. Protein sequence: CASSSNPDRGNEQFF.

The chain has TRBV10-3 and TRBJ2-3, with D maybe TRBD1 (5 bases). Germline V gene data show CDR1 as ENHRY and CDR2 as SYGVKD. The germline V and J ends were trimmed by 3 bases and 6 bases, with 7 bases remaining between them. The CDR3 consists of 12 residues. CDR3 in DNA: TGTGCCATCAGTGAATACAGGGATACGCAGTATTTT. Protein sequence: CAISEYRDTQYF.

The rearrangement joins TRBV28 to TRBJ1-2; D is perhaps TRBD1 (5 bases). Germline V gene data show CDR1 as MDHEN and CDR2 as SYDVKM. This CDR3 spans 14 amino acids. V was shortened by 6 bases and J by 6 bases, with 17 bases between the two germline ends. CDR3 region: CASSSRVFLDGYTF. CDR3 nucleotides: TGTGCCAGCAGCTCCAGGGTATTCCTCGATGGCTACACCTTC.

V is TRBV18 and J is TRBJ2-7, with 8 positions matching TRBD1. The CDR3 sequence is 15 residues long. V trimming: 1 base; J trimming: 2 bases; junction bases outside the gene matches: 4. Germline V CDR1 and CDR2: KGHSH, LQKENI. In nucleotides, the CDR3 is TGTGCCAGCTCACCACTCGGACAGGGAACCTACGAGCAGTACTTC. It yields the protein CASSPLGQGTYEQYF.

This clone came up a few times. The chain uses TRBV18 and TRBJ1-5; weak D call: TRBD1 (6 bases). The V gene lost 4 bases and the J gene lost 3 bases, with 7 bases spanning the gap. The germline V gene encodes CDR1 KGHSH and CDR2 LQKENI. The CDR3 runs to 13 residues. The CDR3 sequence is CASSRDNNQPQHF. DNA of the CDR3: TGTGCCAGCTCACGGGACAACAATCAGCCCCAGCATTTT.

This chain links TRBV5-5 with TRBJ1-1, with D unresolved. Germline V gene lookup returns CDR1 SGHKS and CDR2 YYEKEE (reference sequence). Trimming took off 4 bases at V and 7 bases at J, with 11 bases between the two ends. The CDR3 totals 12 residues. The CDR3 nucleotides are TGTGCCAGCAGCCCCCATTGGAGTGAAGCTTTCTTT. It yields the protein CASSPHWSEAFF. Filled out from reference TRBV5-5 and TRBJ1-1, the complete variable domain reads DAGVTQSPTHLIKTRGQQVTLRCSPISGHKSVSWYQQVLGQGPQFIFQYYEKEERGRGNFPDRFSARQFPNYSSELNVNALLLGDSALYLCASSPHWSEAFFGQGTRLTVV.

The chain uses TRBV29-1 and TRBJ2-1; TRBD1 agrees at 8 bases. CDR1 is SQVTM and CDR2 is ANQGSEA in the germline V gene. The junction had 7 bases not matched to a gene; V was cut back by 7 bases and J by 2 bases. The CDR3 totals 14 residues. CDR3 residues: CSARQGQAYNEQFF. The CDR3 DNA reads as TGCAGCGCACGACAGGGGCAGGCCTACAATGAGCAGTTCTTC.

The chain has TRBV2 and TRBJ1-4; TRBD1 matches 8 bases. CDR1 is SNHLY and CDR2 is FYNNEI in the germline V gene. This CDR3 contains 14 residues. Germline trimming cut 8 bases from V and 3 bases from J; bases unmatched to any gene: 5. The CDR3 sequence is CASRRDRSNEKLFF. The CDR3 DNA sequence: TGTGCCAGCCGGAGGGACAGGTCTAATGAAAAACTGTTTTTT.

This clone is medium-sized (0.01 to 0.1%) within its sample. This chain uses TRBV7-9 with TRBJ1-3, with 7 bases matching TRBD1. CDR1 and CDR2 from the germline V gene are SEHNR and FQNEAQ (reference sequence). Trimming removed 5 bases from V and 6 bases from J; junction bases left unmatched: 7. The CDR3 is 14 residues long. The CDR3 DNA is TGTGCCAGCAGCACCAAGGACAGGATAAACACCATATATTTT. Protein: CASSTKDRINTIYF.

The chain carries TRBV10-2 and TRBJ1-5, with D uncertain. Trimming left V 8 bases short and J 4 bases short, with 12 bases between. The CDR3 has 13 residues. Germline V gene lookup returns CDR1 WSHSY and CDR2 SAAADI. The CDR3 region is CASSDGSNQPQHF. In DNA, the CDR3 is TGCGCCAGCTCAGACGGGTCAAATCAGCCCCAGCATTTT.

The chain employs TRBV2 and TRBJ2-1; 12 bases are a match to TRBD2. CDR3 length: 15 amino acids. Germline V CDR1 and CDR2: SNHLY, FYNNEI. V dropped 8 bases and J dropped 2; count of bases not matched to a gene: 4. DNA for the CDR3: TGTGCCAGCGGGGCTAGCGGGGGGGCCTACAATGAGCAGTTCTTC. It encodes CASGASGGAYNEQFF.

The chain has TRBV7-3 and TRBJ1-1; D is possibly TRBD1 (5 bases). Trimming left V 4 bases short and J 0 bases short, with 12 bases between. The CDR3 has 15 amino acids. CDR1 SGHTA and CDR2 FQGTGA come from the germline V gene. CDR3 nucleotides: TGTGCCAGCAGCTGGCCCAGGGTGGTGAACACTGAAGCTTTCTTT. Translation gives CASSWPRVVNTEAFF.

The chain is built from TRBV11-3 and TRBJ2-3; TRBD2 matches at 12 bases. With 4 bases clipped from V and 4 bases from J, the junction kept 6 bases outside the gene matches. Germline CDR1 is SGHNT and CDR2 is YENEEA. The CDR3 consists of 16 residues. DNA for the CDR3: TGTGCCAGCAGCTCGAGACTAGCGGGGGATGCAGATACGCAGTATTTT. Its translation: CASSSRLAGDADTQYF.

The chain combines TRBV28 with TRBJ1-1; D unclear. Between the trimmed V and J ends, which lost 8 bases and 4 bases, there was a span of 11 bases. CDR3 length equals 12 residues. The V gene's germline CDR1 is MDHEN and CDR2 SYDVKM. CDR3 region: CASLDPGTEAFF. CDR3 in DNA: TGTGCCAGCCTCGACCCGGGCACTGAAGCTTTCTTT.

This chain uses TRBV6-1 with TRBJ2-1; D uncertain. Germline CDR1 is MNHNS and CDR2 is SASEGT. The CDR3 extends over 11 amino acids. V lost 1 base and J lost 15, with 10 bases in between. This chain's CDR3 is CASSEESRRFF. In DNA, the CDR3 is TGTGCCAGCAGTGAAGAGAGTCGGAGGTTCTTC.

The chain joins TRBV5-1 to TRBJ2-2; 11 bases agree with TRBD2. CDR1 is SGHRS and CDR2 is YFSETQ in the germline V gene. V trimming: 3 bases; J trimming: 5 bases; junction bases outside the gene matches: 3. This CDR3 is built from 15 residues. The CDR3: CASSYLAGGTGELFF. As DNA, the CDR3 is TGCGCCAGCAGCTACCTAGCGGGGGGAACCGGGGAGCTGTTTTTT.